Each of the 5 T cell receptor beta chains below was sequenced from the same sample in a study of cytomegalovirus exposure and HLA in healthy donors (dated 2017 in TCRdb). Receptor amplification or capture employed the immunoSEQ multiplex PCR assay. As stored in TCRdb, this immuneACCESS dataset retains in-frame rearrangements with V and J assigned. A fraction of the clones does not appear; measured against another copy, unresolved V genes explain less than half of the discrepancy, and the remainder lacks a known reason. The sample records 85,000 to 130,000 clones, approximately 90% of which are singletons. Of the sample, 1.5% to 2% is held by the ten largest clones. The specimen was PBMCs. Receptor source: a woman aged 18-35 years in good health and CMV-seropositive.

The CDR3 DNA sequence: TGCGCCAGCAGCTTGGTCGGGGAGCAGTTCTTC. Translating gives CASSLVGEQFF. The J gene is TRBJ2-1, the V gene TRBV5-1, with D unresolved. Germline V gives CDR1 SGHRS, CDR2 YFSETQ. This CDR3 region has 11 residues. The V and J ends lost 0 bases and 10 bases respectively, with 5 bases between them.

V usage is TRBV13 and J usage is TRBJ1-2, with a possible D match to TRBD1 (6 bases). V gave up 5 bases and J gave up 4 bases, with 14 bases separating them. This CDR3 spans 14 amino acids. Germline V gives CDR1 PRHDT, CDR2 FYEKMQ (reference sequence). The CDR3 region is CASSPQAQGYGYTF. CDR3 sequence (DNA): TGTGCCAGCAGCCCCCAGGCACAGGGCTATGGCTACACCTTC. The full variable domain, rest sourced from reference TRBV13 and TRBJ1-2, is AAGVIQSPRHLIKEKRETATLKCYPIPRHDTVYWYQQGPGQDPQFLISFYEKMQSDKGSIPDRFSAQQFSDYHSELNMSSLELGDSALYFCASSPQAQGYGYTFGSGTRLTVV.

The CDR3 DNA is TGTGCCAGTGGCGGCCCTCCGCCTGGCTACACCTTC. The encoded protein is CASGGPPPGYTF. V is TRBV6-4 and J is TRBJ1-2, with D unresolved. CDR3 length: 12 amino acids. V gave up 9 bases and J gave up 7 bases, with 15 bases separating them. The V gene's germline CDR1 is MRHNA and CDR2 SNTAGT.

J is TRBJ1-1 and V is TRBV5-4; 7 nucleotides match TRBD1. CDR1 and CDR2 (germline): SGHNT, YYREEE (reference sequence). J lost 0 bases, V lost 0 bases, and 8 bases had no gene match. The CDR3 runs to 17 residues. The CDR3 here is CASSLGTGGLMNTEAFF. CDR3 sequence (DNA): TGTGCCAGCAGCTTGGGGACAGGAGGACTTATGAACACTGAAGCTTTCTTT. Based on the CDR3 plus reference TRBV5-4 and TRBJ1-1, the full variable domain is ETGVTQSPTHLIKTRGQQVTLRCSSQSGHNTVSWYQQALGQGPQFIFQYYREEENGRGNFPPRFSGLQFPNYSSELNVNALELDDSALYLCASSLGTGGLMNTEAFFGQGTRLTVV.

The chain links TRBV7-6 to TRBJ1-4; TRBD1 might be the D (6 bases). Germline-derived CDR1 and CDR2 are SGHVS and FNYEAQ. The CDR3 consists of 14 residues. V was trimmed by 5 bases and J by 8 bases, leaving 15 bases between them. The CDR3 reads CASSHPGAGEKLFF. CDR3 nucleotide sequence: TGTGCCAGCAGCCATCCAGGGGCAGGAGAAAAACTGTTTTTT.